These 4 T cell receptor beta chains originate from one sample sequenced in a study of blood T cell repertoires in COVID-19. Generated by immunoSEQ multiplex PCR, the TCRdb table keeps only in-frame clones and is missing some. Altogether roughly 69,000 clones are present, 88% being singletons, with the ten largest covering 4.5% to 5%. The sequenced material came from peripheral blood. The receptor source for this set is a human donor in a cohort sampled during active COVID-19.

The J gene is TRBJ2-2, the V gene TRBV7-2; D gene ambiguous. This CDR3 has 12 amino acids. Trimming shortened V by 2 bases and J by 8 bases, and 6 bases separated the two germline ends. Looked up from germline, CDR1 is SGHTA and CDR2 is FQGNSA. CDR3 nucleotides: TGTGCCAGCAGCTTATATGAGGGGGAGCTGTTTTTT. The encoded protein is CASSLYEGELFF.

The CDR3 coding sequence is TGTGCCAGCAGTGTTCGGGGTGGCTATAATTCACCCCTCCACTTT. Its translation: CASSVRGGYNSPLHF. The V call is TRBV2, the J call TRBJ1-6; D unresolved. The CDR3 is 15 residues long. Germline CDR1 SNHLY, CDR2 FYNNEI. V was shortened by 4 bases and J by 3 bases, with 10 bases between the two germline ends.

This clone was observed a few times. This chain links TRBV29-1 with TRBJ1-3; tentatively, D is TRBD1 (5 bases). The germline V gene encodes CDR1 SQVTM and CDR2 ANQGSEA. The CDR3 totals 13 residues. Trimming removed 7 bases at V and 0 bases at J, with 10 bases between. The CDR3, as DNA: TGCAGCGCAGACAGCGCCTCTGGAAACACCATATATTTT. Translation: CSADSASGNTIYF.

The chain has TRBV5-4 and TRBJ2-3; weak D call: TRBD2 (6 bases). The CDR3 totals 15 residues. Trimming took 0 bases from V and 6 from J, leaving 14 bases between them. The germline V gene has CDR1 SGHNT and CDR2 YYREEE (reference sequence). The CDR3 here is CASSLGDSTLDTQYF. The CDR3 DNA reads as TGTGCCAGCAGCTTGGGGGACTCCACCTTGGATACGCAGTATTTT. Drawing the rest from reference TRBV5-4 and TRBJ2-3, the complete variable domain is ETGVTQSPTHLIKTRGQQVTLRCSSQSGHNTVSWYQQALGQGPQFIFQYYREEENGRGNFPPRFSGLQFPNYSSELNVNALELDDSALYLCASSLGDSTLDTQYFGPGTRLTVL.